These T cell receptor beta chains were read from a single sample in a study of T cell responses to AZD1222 COVID-19 vaccine. TCRdb's copy holds only in-frame clones and misses some; the assay was immunoSEQ multiplex PCR. Of some 130,000 clones in the sample, under 95% were seen once. The sequencing here drew on peripheral blood, taken on day 0 of AZD1222 vaccination. These receptors came from an adult in good health. Each CDR3 is given with its conserved first and last residue. A D gene is named only where the DNA matches it firmly. Expanded clones are given a class, and other clones once, few, many or no size at all.

j_call: TRBJ2-1; v_call: TRBV7-2; clone_size: -; d_call: -; cdr3_aa: CASSRIADEQFF; cdr3_nt: TGTGCCAGCAGCCGGATAGCGGACGAGCAGTTCTTC
j_call: TRBJ1-2; v_call: TRBV25-1; clone_size: -; d_call: -; cdr3_aa: CASSDRFSSTGYGYTF; cdr3_nt: TGTGCCAGCAGTGATAGGTTTTCCTCGACGGGCTATGGCTACACCTTC
j_call: TRBJ2-7; v_call: TRBV7-9; clone_size: -; d_call: -; cdr3_aa: CASSPPGQTYEQYF; cdr3_nt: TGTGCCAGCAGCCCCCCTGGGCAGACCTACGAGCAGTACTTC
j_call: TRBJ2-6; v_call: TRBV7-9; clone_size: -; d_call: -; cdr3_aa: CASSRGEGANVLTF; cdr3_nt: TGTGCCAGCAGCCGCGGCGAGGGAGCCAACGTCCTGACTTTC
j_call: TRBJ1-3; v_call: TRBV11-3; clone_size: -; d_call: -; cdr3_aa: CASSLRIAGNTIYF; cdr3_nt: TGTGCCAGCAGCTTACGGATCGCTGGAAACACCATATATTTT
j_call: TRBJ2-7; v_call: TRBV30; clone_size: -; d_call: TRBD2; cdr3_aa: CAWSVWGGVYEQYF; cdr3_nt: TGTGCCTGGAGTGTCTGGGGGGGGGTCTACGAGCAGTACTTC
j_call: TRBJ2-7; v_call: TRBV12-3/TRBV12-4; clone_size: -; d_call: -; cdr3_aa: CASSPQGSYEQYF; cdr3_nt: TGTGCCAGCAGCCCCCAGGGGAGCTACGAGCAGTACTTC
j_call: TRBJ2-7; v_call: TRBV6-5; clone_size: -; d_call: TRBD1; cdr3_aa: CASTSTTGGSYEQYF; cdr3_nt: TGTGCCAGCACCTCGACGACAGGGGGCTCCTACGAGCAGTACTTC
j_call: TRBJ1-1; v_call: TRBV19; clone_size: -; d_call: -; cdr3_aa: CASTTGSTEAFF; cdr3_nt: TGTGCCAGTACTACGGGGAGCACTGAAGCTTTCTTT
j_call: TRBJ1-4; v_call: TRBV7-9; clone_size: -; d_call: -; cdr3_aa: CASSFAGTTNEKLFF; cdr3_nt: TGTGCCAGCAGTTTTGCGGGGACAACTAATGAAAAACTGTTTTTT
j_call: TRBJ2-1; v_call: TRBV5-1; clone_size: -; d_call: -; cdr3_aa: CASSSGAISYNEQFF; cdr3_nt: TGCGCCAGCAGCTCAGGGGCCATCTCCTACAATGAGCAGTTCTTC
j_call: TRBJ1-6; v_call: TRBV9; clone_size: -; d_call: -; cdr3_aa: CASSVGWGSKISPLHF; cdr3_nt: TGTGCCAGCAGCGTAGGCTGGGGCAGCAAGATTTCACCCCTCCACTTT
j_call: TRBJ1-1; v_call: TRBV5-6; clone_size: -; d_call: -; cdr3_aa: CASSLEGRAFF; cdr3_nt: TGTGCCAGCAGCTTGGAGGGGCGAGCTTTCTTT
j_call: TRBJ1-1; v_call: TRBV21-1; clone_size: once; d_call: -; cdr3_aa: CASSKAPFRDGTEAFF; cdr3_nt: TGTGCCAGCAGCAAAGCGCCGTTCAGGGATGGCACTGAAGCTTTCTTT
j_call: TRBJ2-3; v_call: TRBV7-9; clone_size: -; d_call: -; cdr3_aa: CASSLAGGADTQYF; cdr3_nt: TGTGCCAGCAGCTTAGCGGGGGGCGCAGATACGCAGTATTTT
j_call: TRBJ2-7; v_call: TRBV19; clone_size: -; d_call: -; cdr3_aa: CASSLVGSYEQYF; cdr3_nt: TGTGCCAGTAGCCTGGTTGGCTCCTACGAGCAGTACTTC
j_call: TRBJ2-5; v_call: TRBV7-7; clone_size: once; d_call: TRBD1; cdr3_aa: CASRPRDRDRGQETQYF; cdr3_nt: TGTGCTAGCAGACCCCGTGACCGGGACAGGGGTCAAGAGACCCAGTACTTC
j_call: TRBJ1-3; v_call: TRBV7-8; clone_size: -; d_call: -; cdr3_aa: CASSLDPRNTIYF; cdr3_nt: TGTGCCAGCAGCTTAGATCCGAGAAACACCATATATTTT
j_call: TRBJ1-2; v_call: TRBV6-5; clone_size: -; d_call: -; cdr3_aa: CASSPNRRRGYTF; cdr3_nt: TGTGCCAGCAGTCCCAACAGGCGTAGGGGCTACACCTTC
j_call: TRBJ1-6; v_call: TRBV14; clone_size: -; d_call: -; cdr3_aa: CASSQIHQTRTWDNSPLHF; cdr3_nt: TGTGCCAGCAGCCAAATTCACCAAACCAGGACCTGGGATAATTCACCCCTCCACTTT
j_call: TRBJ1-1; v_call: TRBV6-4; clone_size: -; d_call: -; cdr3_aa: CASSESGRRGGTEAFF; cdr3_nt: TGTGCCAGCAGTGAGTCGGGACGTAGGGGGGGCACTGAAGCTTTCTTT
j_call: TRBJ1-5; v_call: TRBV6-5; clone_size: once; d_call: -; cdr3_aa: CASSRAGRGNQPQHF; cdr3_nt: TGTGCCAGCAGCCGGGCCGGAAGAGGCAATCAGCCCCAGCATTTT
j_call: TRBJ2-2; v_call: TRBV4-2; clone_size: -; d_call: TRBD2; cdr3_aa: CASSQDRLAGAGELFF; cdr3_nt: TGTGCCAGCAGCCAAGATCGGCTAGCGGGGGCCGGGGAGCTGTTTTTT
j_call: TRBJ2-3; v_call: TRBV12-5; clone_size: once; d_call: -; cdr3_aa: CASGFQAGTQYF; cdr3_nt: TGTGCTAGTGGTTTTCAGGCAGGAACGCAGTATTTT
j_call: TRBJ1-2; v_call: TRBV6-5; clone_size: -; d_call: -; cdr3_aa: CASSYSARGNNGYTF; cdr3_nt: TGTGCCAGCAGTTACTCGGCCCGGGGGAATAATGGCTACACCTTC
j_call: TRBJ2-3; v_call: TRBV5-1; clone_size: -; d_call: -; cdr3_aa: CASSPVGVGTAAQYF; cdr3_nt: TGCGCCAGCAGCCCCGTTGGGGTCGGAACGGCGGCGCAGTATTTT
j_call: TRBJ1-2; v_call: TRBV30; clone_size: once; d_call: -; cdr3_aa: CAYTPPYGYTF; cdr3_nt: TGTGCCTACACCCCCCCGTATGGCTACACCTTC
j_call: TRBJ1-4; v_call: TRBV2; clone_size: -; d_call: -; cdr3_aa: CASSDHRGEKLFF; cdr3_nt: TGTGCCAGCAGTGATCACCGTGGGGAAAAACTGTTTTTT
j_call: TRBJ1-2; v_call: TRBV6-6; clone_size: -; d_call: -; cdr3_aa: CASSPLFEGVDGYTF; cdr3_nt: TGTGCCAGCAGCCCGCTTTTTGAGGGCGTCGATGGCTACACCTTC
j_call: TRBJ1-5; v_call: TRBV28; clone_size: -; d_call: TRBD1; cdr3_aa: CASSQRTGTNQPQHF; cdr3_nt: TGTGCCAGCAGCCAGAGGACAGGAACAAATCAGCCCCAGCATTTT
j_call: TRBJ1-1; v_call: TRBV18; clone_size: once; d_call: -; cdr3_aa: CASSPPRTANTEAFF; cdr3_nt: TGTGCCAGCTCACCACCACGGACAGCGAACACTGAAGCTTTCTTT
j_call: TRBJ1-1; v_call: TRBV12-3/TRBV12-4; clone_size: -; d_call: TRBD1; cdr3_aa: CASSQQGRTEAFF; cdr3_nt: TGTGCCAGCAGTCAACAGGGGCGGACTGAAGCTTTCTTT
j_call: TRBJ2-7; v_call: TRBV11-2; clone_size: -; d_call: -; cdr3_aa: CAAGGRESHEQYF; cdr3_nt: TGTGCAGCTGGGGGGCGGGAGTCCCACGAGCAGTACTTC